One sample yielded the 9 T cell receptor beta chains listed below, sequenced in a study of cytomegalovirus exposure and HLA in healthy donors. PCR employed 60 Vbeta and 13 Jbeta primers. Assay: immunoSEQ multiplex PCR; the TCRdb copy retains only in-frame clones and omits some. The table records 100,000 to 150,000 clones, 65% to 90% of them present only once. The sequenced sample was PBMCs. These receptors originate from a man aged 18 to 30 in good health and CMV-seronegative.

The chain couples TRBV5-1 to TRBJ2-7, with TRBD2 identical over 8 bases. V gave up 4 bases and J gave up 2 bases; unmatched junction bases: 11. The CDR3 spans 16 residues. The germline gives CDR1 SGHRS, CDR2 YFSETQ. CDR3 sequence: CASSSGTGRVAYEQYF. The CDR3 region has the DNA TGCGCCAGCAGCAGTGGAACCGGGAGGGTCGCCTACGAGCAGTACTTC. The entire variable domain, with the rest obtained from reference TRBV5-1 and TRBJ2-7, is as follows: KAGVTQTPRYLIKTRGQQVTLSCSPISGHRSVSWYQQTPGQGLQFLFEYFSETQRNKGNFPGRFSGRQFSNSRSEMNVSTLELGDSALYLCASSSGTGRVAYEQYFGPGTRLTVT.

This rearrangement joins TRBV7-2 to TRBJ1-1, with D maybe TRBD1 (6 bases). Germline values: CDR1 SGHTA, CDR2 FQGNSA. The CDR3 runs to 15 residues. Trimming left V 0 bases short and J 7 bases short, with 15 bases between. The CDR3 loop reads CASSLARGGRIEAFF. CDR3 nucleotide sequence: TGTGCCAGCAGCTTAGCTCGGGGGGGGCGCATTGAAGCTTTCTTT. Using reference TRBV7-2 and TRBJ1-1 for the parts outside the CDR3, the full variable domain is GAGVSQSPSNKVTEKGKDVELRCDPISGHTALYWYRQSLGQGLEFLIYFQGNSAPDKSGLPSDRFSAERTGGSVSTLTIQRTQQEDSAVYLCASSLARGGRIEAFFGQGTRLTVV.

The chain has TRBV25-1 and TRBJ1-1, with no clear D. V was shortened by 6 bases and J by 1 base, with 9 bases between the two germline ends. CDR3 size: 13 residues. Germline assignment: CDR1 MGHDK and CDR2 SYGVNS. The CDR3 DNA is TGTGCCAGCAGAACGGCAGGGAACACTGAAGCTTTCTTT. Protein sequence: CASRTAGNTEAFF.

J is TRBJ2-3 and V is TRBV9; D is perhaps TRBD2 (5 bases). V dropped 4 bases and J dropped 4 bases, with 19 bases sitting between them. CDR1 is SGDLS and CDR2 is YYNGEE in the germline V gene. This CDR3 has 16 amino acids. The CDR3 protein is CASSPWSGYIADTQYF. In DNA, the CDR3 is TGTGCCAGCAGCCCATGGTCGGGGTACATCGCAGATACGCAGTATTTT.

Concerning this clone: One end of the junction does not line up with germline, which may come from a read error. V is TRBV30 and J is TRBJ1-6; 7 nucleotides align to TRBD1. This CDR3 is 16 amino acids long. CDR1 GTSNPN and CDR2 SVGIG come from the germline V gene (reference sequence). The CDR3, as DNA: TGTGCCCGGAGAAAAAGACAGGGTGAAGCGAATTCACCCCTCCACTTT. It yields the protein CARRKRQGEANSPLHF.

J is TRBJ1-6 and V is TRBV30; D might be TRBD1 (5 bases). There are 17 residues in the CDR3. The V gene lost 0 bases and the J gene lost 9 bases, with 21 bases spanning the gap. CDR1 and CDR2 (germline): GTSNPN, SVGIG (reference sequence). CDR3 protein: CAWSVRRVGRASSPLHF. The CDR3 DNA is TGTGCCTGGAGTGTACGAAGGGTGGGCAGGGCCTCTTCACCCCTCCACTTT.

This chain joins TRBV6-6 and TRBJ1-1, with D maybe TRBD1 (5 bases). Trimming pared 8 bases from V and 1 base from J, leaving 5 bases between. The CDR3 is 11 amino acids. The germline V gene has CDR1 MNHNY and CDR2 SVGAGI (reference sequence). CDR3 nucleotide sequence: TGTGCCAGCGACAGGAACACTGAAGCTTTCTTT. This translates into CASDRNTEAFF.

The CDR3 loop is CASSQVAMYNEKLFF. CDR3 coding DNA: TGCGCCAGCAGCCAAGTAGCGATGTATAATGAAAAACTGTTTTTT. The V gene is TRBV4-1, the J gene TRBJ1-4; D ambiguous. Looked up from germline, CDR1 is MGHRA and CDR2 is YSYEKL. This CDR3 region has 15 residues. V dropped 1 base and J dropped 4 bases, with 10 bases sitting between them.

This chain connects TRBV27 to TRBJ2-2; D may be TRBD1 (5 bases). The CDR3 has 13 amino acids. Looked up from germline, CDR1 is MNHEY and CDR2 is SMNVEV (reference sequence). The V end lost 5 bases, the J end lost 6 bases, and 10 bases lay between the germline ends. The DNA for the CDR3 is TGTGCCAGCAGTCCCCGACAGCCCGGGGAGCTGTTTTTT. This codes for CASSPRQPGELFF.